This TCR beta chain was sequenced during a study of T-cell memory formation after mild COVID-19. Study outcomes and limitations: Later expanders leaned CD4+, whereas day 15 to 85 contracting clones were balanced CD4/CD8. Memory sampled before infection contained some responding clones, suggesting cross-reactive memory joined. Proof of SARS-CoV-2 specificity was absent for the second-wave clones that crested on day 37.

The V segment lost 4 bases and the J segment 3 bases; nucleotides outside the gene matches: 6. Germline CDR1 and CDR2: SGHAT and FQDESV (reference sequence). This CDR3 comprises 14 residues. This clonotype was found a few times. Antigen unknown. Amplification by 5'RACE using constant-segment primers produced TCR alpha and TCR beta cDNA libraries that carried sample barcodes and UMIs. TCRdb passed the 5' RACE reads through MiXCR, listing each CDR3 protein once. The sample contains 150,000 to 200,000 distinct CDR3 sequences, 10% to 15% of which appear only once. The receptor's source is a man aged 18 to 35 who had mild COVID-19 (a few samples of this study predate the infection). Cell type and time point are not known. Sequenced input: PBMCs or a T cell subset sorted from them (not recorded which). The V gene is TRBV11-1, the J gene TRBJ2-7, with 7 positions matching TRBD1. The CDR3 loop reads CASSSGTASYEQYV. The CDR3 bases are TGTGCCAGCAGCTCTGGGACAGCCAGCTACGAGCAGTACGTC.